This TCR beta chain is from a study of T-cell reconstitution after alpha-beta-depleted transplantation in children. Study findings and constraints: T-cell counts and diversity at one year following transplant were attributed mainly to newly produced T cells.

With regard to this clonotype: Its antigen is undetermined. One junction end disagrees with the germline gene, perhaps due to a read error.

Library preparation (for TCRbeta) was performed with unique molecular identifiers. MiXCR, run by TCRdb on the PCR reads, gives a single entry per CDR3 protein. This table has under 250,000 distinct CDR3 sequences, roughly 15% appearing once. This CDR3 has 18 amino acids. CDR1 SNHLY and CDR2 FYNNEI come from the germline V gene. The V call is TRBV2, the J call TRBJ2-5; 8 nucleotides line up with TRBD1. Here the sequenced sample was PBMCs, mostly from graft donor cells, taken 360 days after TCRalphabeta/CD19-depleted stem cell transplant. The TCR was taken from a male patient between 2 and 10 years old who had a stem cell transplant for acute lymphoblastic leukemia, so the T cells may come from the graft donor. This chain's CDR3 is CTSSLRGGDRRFQETQYF. CDR3 DNA sequence: TGTACCAGCAGTTTAAGGGGCGGGGACAGGCGTTTCCAAGAGACCCAGTACTTC.